Here is one TCR beta chain with its context. The antigen is not known. It may be a read error: a sequence one base away is much more abundant. This specimen belongs to a study of shared clonotypes between healthy human individuals. The overall study: Participating donors consisted of a couple of women and three men aged 18 to 49.

Per germline, CDR1 SGHDT and CDR2 YYEEEE. Trimming cost V 0 bases and J 4 bases, with 16 bases left between them. The CDR3 totals 17 residues. Some 92 million PBMCs went into genomic DNA for unsorted samples. Study results and caveats: Blood was the only sampled material, and tissue repertoires likely differ.

Every subset had its genomic DNA shared out evenly among several immunoSEQ plates. Produced via immunoSEQ multiplex PCR; TCRdb's table is partial and in-frame only. The repertoire consists of about half a million clones, with around four fifths occurring once and the leading ten covering around 12%. The clonotype originates from a woman between 40 and 50 years old in good health. Some clones in this sample may be carry-over from other donors' samples. The sample comprised PBMCs. J is TRBJ2-2 and V is TRBV5-6; tentative D call: TRBD1 (6 bases). This CDR3 reads CASSLAGEQGTTGELFF. In nucleotides, the CDR3 is TGTGCCAGCAGCTTGGCCGGGGAGCAGGGGACCACCGGGGAGCTGTTTTTT.